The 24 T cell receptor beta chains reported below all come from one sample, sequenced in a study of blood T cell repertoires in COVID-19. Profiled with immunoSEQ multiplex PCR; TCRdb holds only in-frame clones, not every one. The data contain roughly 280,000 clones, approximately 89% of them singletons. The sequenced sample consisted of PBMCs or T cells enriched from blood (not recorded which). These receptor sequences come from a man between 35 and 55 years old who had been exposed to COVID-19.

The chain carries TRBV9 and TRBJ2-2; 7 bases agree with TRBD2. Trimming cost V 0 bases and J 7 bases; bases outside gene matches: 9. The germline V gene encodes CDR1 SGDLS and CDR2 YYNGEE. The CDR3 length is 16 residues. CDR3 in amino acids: CASSVGRRSGRGELFF. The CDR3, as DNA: TGTGCCAGCAGCGTAGGACGACGTAGCGGGCGCGGGGAGCTGTTTTTT.

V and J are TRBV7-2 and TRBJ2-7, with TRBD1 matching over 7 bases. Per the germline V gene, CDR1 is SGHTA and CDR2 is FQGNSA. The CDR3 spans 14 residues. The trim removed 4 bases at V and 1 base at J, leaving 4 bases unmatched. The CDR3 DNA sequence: TGTGCCAGCAGCTCACCGGGACAGTCCTACGAGCAGTACTTC. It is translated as CASSSPGQSYEQYF.

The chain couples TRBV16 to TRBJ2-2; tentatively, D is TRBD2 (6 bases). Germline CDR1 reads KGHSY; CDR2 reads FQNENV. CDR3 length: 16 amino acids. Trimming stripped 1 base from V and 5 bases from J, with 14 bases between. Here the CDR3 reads CASSQFSGEDTGELFF. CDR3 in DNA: TGTGCCAGCAGCCAATTTTCTGGGGAGGATACCGGGGAGCTGTTTTTT.

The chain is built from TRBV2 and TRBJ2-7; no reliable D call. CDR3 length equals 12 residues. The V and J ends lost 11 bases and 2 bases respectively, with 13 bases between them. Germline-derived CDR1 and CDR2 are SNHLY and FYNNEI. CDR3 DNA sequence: TGTGCCTTTGCCGACCGGGCCTACGAGCAGTACTTC. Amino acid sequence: CAFADRAYEQYF.

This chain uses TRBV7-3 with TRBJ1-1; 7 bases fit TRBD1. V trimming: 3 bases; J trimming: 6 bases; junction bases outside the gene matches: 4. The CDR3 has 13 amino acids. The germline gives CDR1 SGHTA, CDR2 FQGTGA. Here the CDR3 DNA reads TGTGCCAGCAGCTTTACAGGGGTCGCTGAAGCTTTCTTT. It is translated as CASSFTGVAEAFF.

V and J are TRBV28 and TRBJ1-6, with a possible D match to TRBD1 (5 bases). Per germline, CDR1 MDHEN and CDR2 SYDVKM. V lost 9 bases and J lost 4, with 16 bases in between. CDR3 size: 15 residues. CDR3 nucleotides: TGTGCCAGTTCCCGGGGGGGGACGTATAATTCACCCCTCCACTTT. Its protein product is CASSRGGTYNSPLHF.

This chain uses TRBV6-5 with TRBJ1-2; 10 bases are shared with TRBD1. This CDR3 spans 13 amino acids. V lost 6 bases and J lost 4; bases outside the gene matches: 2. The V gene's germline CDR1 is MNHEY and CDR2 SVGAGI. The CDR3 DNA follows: TGTGCCAGCAGGGGGACAGGGGTCTATGGCTACACCTTC. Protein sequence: CASRGTGVYGYTF.

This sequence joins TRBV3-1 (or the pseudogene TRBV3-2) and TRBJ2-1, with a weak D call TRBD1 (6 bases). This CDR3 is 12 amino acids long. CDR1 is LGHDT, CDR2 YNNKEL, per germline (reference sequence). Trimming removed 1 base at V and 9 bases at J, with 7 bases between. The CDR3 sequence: CASSQVDSEQFF. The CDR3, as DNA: TGTGCCAGCAGCCAAGTGGACAGTGAGCAGTTCTTC.

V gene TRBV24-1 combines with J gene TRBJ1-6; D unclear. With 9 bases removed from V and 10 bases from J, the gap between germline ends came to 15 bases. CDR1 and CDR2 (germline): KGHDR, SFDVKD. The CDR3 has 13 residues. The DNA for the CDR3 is TGTGCCACCGCTCAGGCGGGCGGGTCACCCCTCCACTTT. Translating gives CATAQAGGSPLHF.

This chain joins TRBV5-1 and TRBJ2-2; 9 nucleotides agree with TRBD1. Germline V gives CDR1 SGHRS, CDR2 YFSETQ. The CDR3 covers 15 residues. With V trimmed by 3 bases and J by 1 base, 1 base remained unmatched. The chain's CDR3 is CASSSTGGNTGELFF. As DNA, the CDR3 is TGCGCCAGCAGCTCGACAGGGGGGAACACCGGGGAGCTGTTTTTT.

This CDR3 reads CASSATTGTTNEKLFF. The CDR3 DNA follows: TGCGCCAGCAGCGCTACGACAGGGACAACTAATGAAAAACTGTTTTTT. This chain uses TRBV5-1 with TRBJ1-4; 7 bases agree with TRBD1. The CDR3 is 16 residues long. Germline CDR1 and CDR2: SGHRS and YFSETQ. Trimming at V came to 4 bases and at J to 0 bases, leaving 6 bases not matched to a gene.

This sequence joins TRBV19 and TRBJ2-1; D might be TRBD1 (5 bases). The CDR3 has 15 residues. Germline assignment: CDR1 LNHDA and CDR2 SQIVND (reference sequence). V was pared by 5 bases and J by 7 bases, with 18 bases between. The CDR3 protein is CASSFSPGQSNEQFF. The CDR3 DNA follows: TGTGCCAGTAGTTTTTCACCTGGACAATCGAATGAGCAGTTCTTC. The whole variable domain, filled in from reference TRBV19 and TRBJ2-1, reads DGGITQSPKYLFRKEGQNVTLSCEQNLNHDAMYWYRQDPGQGLRLIYYSQIVNDFQKGDIAEGYSVSREKKESFPLTVTSAQKNPTAFYLCASSFSPGQSNEQFFGPGTRLTVL.

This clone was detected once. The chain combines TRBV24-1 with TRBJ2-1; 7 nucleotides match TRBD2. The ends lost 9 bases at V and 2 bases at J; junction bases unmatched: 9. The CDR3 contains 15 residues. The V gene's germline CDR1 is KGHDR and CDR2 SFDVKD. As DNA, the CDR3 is TGTGCCACCTCAGGCCAAGCGGGACCCTACAATGAGCAGTTCTTC. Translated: CATSGQAGPYNEQFF.

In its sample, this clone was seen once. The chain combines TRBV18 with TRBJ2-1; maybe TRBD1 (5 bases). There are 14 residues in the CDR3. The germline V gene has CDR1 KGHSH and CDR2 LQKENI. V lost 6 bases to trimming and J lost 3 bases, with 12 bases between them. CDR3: CASSPTGFYNEQFF. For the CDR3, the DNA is TGTGCCAGCTCCCCCACAGGTTTCTACAATGAGCAGTTCTTC.

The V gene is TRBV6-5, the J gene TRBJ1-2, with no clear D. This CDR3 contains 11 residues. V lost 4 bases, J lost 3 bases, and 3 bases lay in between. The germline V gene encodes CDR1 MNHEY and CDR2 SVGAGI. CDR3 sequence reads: CASSSDYGYTF. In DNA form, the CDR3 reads TGTGCCAGCAGTTCAGACTATGGCTACACCTTC.

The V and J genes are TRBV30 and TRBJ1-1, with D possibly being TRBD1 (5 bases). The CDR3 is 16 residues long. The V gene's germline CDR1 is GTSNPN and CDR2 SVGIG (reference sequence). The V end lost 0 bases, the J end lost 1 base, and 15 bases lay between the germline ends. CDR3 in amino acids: CAWSVRRAGGNTEAFF. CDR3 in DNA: TGTGCCTGGAGTGTAAGGAGGGCCGGGGGGAACACTGAAGCTTTCTTT.

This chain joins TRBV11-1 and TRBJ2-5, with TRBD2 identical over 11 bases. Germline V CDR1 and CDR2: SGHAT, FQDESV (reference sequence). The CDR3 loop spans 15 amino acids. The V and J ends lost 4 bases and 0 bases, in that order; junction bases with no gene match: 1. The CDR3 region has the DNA TGTGCCAGCAGCTCGACTAGCGGGGACCAAGAGACCCAGTACTTC. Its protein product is CASSSTSGDQETQYF.

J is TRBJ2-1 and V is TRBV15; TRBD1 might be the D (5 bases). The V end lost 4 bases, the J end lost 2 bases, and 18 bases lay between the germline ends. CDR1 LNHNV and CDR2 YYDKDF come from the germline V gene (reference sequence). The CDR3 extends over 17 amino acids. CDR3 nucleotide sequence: TGTGCCACCAGCACCGCCGTGGCAGGGCCTACCTACAATGAGCAGTTCTTC. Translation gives CATSTAVAGPTYNEQFF.

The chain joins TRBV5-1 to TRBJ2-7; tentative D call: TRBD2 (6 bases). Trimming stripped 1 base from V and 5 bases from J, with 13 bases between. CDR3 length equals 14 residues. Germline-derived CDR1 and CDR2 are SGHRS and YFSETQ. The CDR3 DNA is TGCGCCAGCAGCTTGAGCGTCTCGGGGGACGAGCAGTACTTC. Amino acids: CASSLSVSGDEQYF.

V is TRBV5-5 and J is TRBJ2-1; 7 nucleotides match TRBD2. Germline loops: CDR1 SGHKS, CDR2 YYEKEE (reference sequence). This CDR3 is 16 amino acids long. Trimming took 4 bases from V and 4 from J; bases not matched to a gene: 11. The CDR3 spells CASSLVGAGVYNEQFF. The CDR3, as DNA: TGTGCCAGCAGCCTGGTAGGCGCGGGAGTTTACAATGAGCAGTTCTTC.

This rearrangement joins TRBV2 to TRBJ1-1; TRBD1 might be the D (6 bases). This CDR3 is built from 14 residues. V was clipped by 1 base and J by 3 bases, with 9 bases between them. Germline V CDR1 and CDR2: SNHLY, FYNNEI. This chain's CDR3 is CASSEEQGYTEAFF. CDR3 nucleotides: TGTGCCAGCAGTGAAGAGCAGGGGTACACTGAAGCTTTCTTT.

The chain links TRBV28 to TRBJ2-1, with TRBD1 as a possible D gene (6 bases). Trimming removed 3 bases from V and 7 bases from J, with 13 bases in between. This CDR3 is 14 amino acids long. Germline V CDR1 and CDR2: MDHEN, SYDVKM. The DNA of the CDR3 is TGTGCCAGCAGTTTGCGGACAGAAGGTAATGAGCAGTTCTTC. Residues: CASSLRTEGNEQFF.

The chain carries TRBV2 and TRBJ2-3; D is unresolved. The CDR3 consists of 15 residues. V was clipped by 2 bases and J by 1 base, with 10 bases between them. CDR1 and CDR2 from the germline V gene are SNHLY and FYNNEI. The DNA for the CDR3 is TGTGCCAGCAGTGAACCAGCGCGTCGCACAGATACGCAGTATTTT. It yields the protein CASSEPARRTDTQYF. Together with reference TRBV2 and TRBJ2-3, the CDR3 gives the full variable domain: EPEVTQTPSHQVTQMGQEVILRCVPISNHLYFYWYRQILGQKVEFLVSFYNNEISEKSEIFDDQFSVERPDGSNFTLKIRSTKLEDSAMYFCASSEPARRTDTQYFGPGTRLTVL.

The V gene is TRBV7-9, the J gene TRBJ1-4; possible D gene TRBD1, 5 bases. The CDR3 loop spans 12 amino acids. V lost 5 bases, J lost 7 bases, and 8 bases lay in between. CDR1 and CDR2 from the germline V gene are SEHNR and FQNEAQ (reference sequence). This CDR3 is CASSLTGEKLFF. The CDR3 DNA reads TGTGCCAGCAGCCTTACAGGTGAAAAACTGTTTTTT.